The TCR beta chain under discussion was sequenced for a study of blood T cells in healthy people across ages. The germline CDR1 and CDR2 sequences are SGHTA and FQGTGA. Trimming took off 0 bases at V and 4 bases at J, with 13 bases between the two ends. CDR3 length: 16 amino acids. Overall study findings and caveats: Researchers said unsorted PBMCs prevented a conclusive naive versus antigen-experienced comparison.

It was with a sample-barcoded 5' primer and a J-beta primer mix that a second PCR of roughly 6 to 12 cycles was run. Using its own MiXCR run on the 5' RACE reads, TCRdb lists one record per CDR3 protein. The data show roughly 800,000 distinct CDR3 sequences, with 58% seen just once and about 20% held by the top ten. In its sample, this clonotype was seen a few times. Its target is unknown. The source is a man aged 25-45 years in good health. Sequenced sample: blood. V and J are TRBV7-3 and TRBJ2-1, with D perhaps TRBD2 (6 bases). CDR3 amino acids: CASSLTLGGSYNEQFF. In nucleotides, the CDR3 is TGTGCCAGCAGCTTAACGCTCGGGGGAAGTTACAATGAGCAGTTCTTC.